A single sample gave rise to the 10 T cell receptor beta chains below, sequenced in a study of blood T cell repertoires in COVID-19. The protocol was immunoSEQ multiplex PCR, while the TCRdb copy is restricted to in-frame clones and leaves out a portion. The table shows 350,000 to 450,000 clones, with 75% to 90% occurring only once. Sequencing was carried out using peripheral blood. Receptor source: a woman in her late teens or twenties with acute or convalescent COVID-19.

The chain has TRBV10-3 and TRBJ1-1; D unresolved. Germline V CDR1 and CDR2: ENHRY, SYGVKD. The CDR3 consists of 11 residues. V lost 3 bases and J lost 3, with 2 bases in between. The CDR3 DNA is TGTGCCATCAGTGACTACACTGAAGCTTTCTTT. Protein sequence: CAISDYTEAFF.

The chain employs TRBV23-1 and TRBJ1-5; 7 bases align to TRBD1. TRBV23-1 is designated an ORF whose function remains uncertain. Trimming at V came to 2 bases and at J to 3 bases, leaving 1 base not matched to a gene. The CDR3 has 14 amino acids. The CDR3 bases are TGCGCCAGCAGTCAAACAGGGGTCAATCAGCCCCAGCATTTT. This codes for CASSQTGVNQPQHF.

The chain has TRBV4-1 and TRBJ2-2; D unclear. From germline, CDR1 is MGHRA and CDR2 YSYEKL. The CDR3 has 13 amino acids. The V end was cut by 1 base, the J end by 5 bases, with 5 bases between. CDR3 bases: TGCGCCAGCAGCCAAGGACTGACCGGGGAGCTGTTTTTT. Residues: CASSQGLTGELFF.

This sequence joins TRBV11-2 and TRBJ1-3; D is uncertain. Germline values: CDR1 SGHAT, CDR2 FQNNGV. The CDR3 contains 16 residues. Deletions cut 1 base from V and 3 bases from J, with 13 bases between. The CDR3 bases are TGTGCCAGCAGCTTAGTAGCAATCGGGTATGGAAACACCATATATTTT. The encoded protein is CASSLVAIGYGNTIYF.

The chain uses TRBV5-6 and TRBJ2-7; TRBD2 matches at 11 bases. J lost 4 bases, V lost 0 bases, and 3 bases had no gene match. This CDR3 region has 15 residues. Germline CDR1 and CDR2: SGHDT and YYEEEE. The CDR3 protein is CASSLGLAGGYEQYF. The CDR3 DNA sequence: TGTGCCAGCAGCTTGGGGCTAGCGGGAGGTTACGAGCAGTACTTC.

This clone has just one count. The chain carries TRBV10-3 and TRBJ2-7, with 9 bases aligning to TRBD1. Germline CDR1 is ENHRY and CDR2 is SYGVKD. Trimming cost V 10 bases and J 3 bases; bases outside gene matches: 7. The CDR3 is made up of 13 amino acids. The CDR3 region is CATRAGQGYEQYF. The CDR3, as DNA: TGTGCCACCAGGGCGGGACAGGGCTACGAGCAGTACTTC.

V gene TRBV24-1 combines with J gene TRBJ1-2, with D possibly matching TRBD1 (6 bases). V was cut by 9 bases and J by 3 bases, with 19 bases left in between. This CDR3 contains 15 residues. Per germline, CDR1 KGHDR and CDR2 SFDVKD. As DNA, the CDR3 is TGTGCCACCGGAGGAGGACCGGGACAAGACTATGGCTACACCTTC. Amino acid sequence: CATGGGPGQDYGYTF.

This clone was seen a handful of times. V and J are TRBV6-2 or TRBV6-3 and TRBJ1-1; 8 nucleotides align to TRBD1. The junction had 4 bases not matched to a gene; V was cut back by 5 bases and J by 8 bases. Per the germline V gene, CDR1 is MNHEY and CDR2 is SVGEGT. The CDR3 length is 12 residues. CDR3 sequence (DNA): TGTGCCAGCAGTGGCAGGACAGGGGAAGCTTTCTTT. It translates to CASSGRTGEAFF.

The CDR3 nucleotides are TGTGCCAGCAGCTTAGCGATTTCGGGAGATACACCGTTCTTC. Its protein product is CASSLAISGDTPFF. The chain uses TRBV7-8 and TRBJ2-1, with D tentatively TRBD2 (6 bases). CDR3 length: 14 amino acids. CDR1 and CDR2 from the germline V gene are SGHVS and FQNEAQ. Trimming removed 0 bases from V and 15 bases from J, with 18 bases in between. Drawing the rest from reference TRBV7-8 and TRBJ2-1, the complete variable domain is GAGVSQSPRYKVAKRGQDVALRCDPISGHVSLFWYQQALGQGPEFLTYFQNEAQLDKSGLPSDRFFAERPEGSVSTLKIQRTQQEDSAVYLCASSLAISGDTPFFGPGTRLTVL.

The rearrangement joins TRBV5-6 to TRBJ2-7; TRBD1 agrees at 8 bases. The trim removed 1 base at V and 4 bases at J, leaving 10 bases unmatched. The CDR3 has 16 residues. The germline gives CDR1 SGHDT, CDR2 YYEEEE. The CDR3 region is CASSLNFGQGWYEQYF. The CDR3 bases are TGTGCCAGCAGCTTGAATTTCGGACAGGGCTGGTACGAGCAGTACTTC.